Below are 17 T cell receptor beta chains sequenced from a single sample in a study of blood T cell repertoires in COVID-19. Profiled with immunoSEQ multiplex PCR; TCRdb holds only in-frame clones, not every one. This sample has 150,000 to 200,000 clones; around 85% occur once, and the top ten carry less than 3.5%. The sequencing input was peripheral blood. The receptors were gathered from a human donor with acute or convalescent COVID-19. The donor label of this sample is uncertain.

V is TRBV20-1 and J is TRBJ2-1; 7 bases match TRBD2. The CDR3 is made up of 10 amino acids. V shed 6 bases and J 15 bases; nucleotides not matched to a gene: 8. Germline-derived CDR1 and CDR2 are DFQATT and SNEGSKA (reference sequence). CDR3 residues: CSATKRGGFF. The CDR3 DNA sequence: TGCAGTGCAACTAAGCGGGGCGGGTTCTTC.

The CDR3 DNA sequence: TGTGCCAGCAGCGTAGCTACAGGCGGGACGTTGAGCTCCTACAATGAGCAGTTCTTC. It encodes CASSVATGGTLSSYNEQFF. This chain uses TRBV9 with TRBJ2-1; weak D call: TRBD2 (6 bases). The V end lost 0 bases, the J end lost 0 bases, and 19 bases lay between the germline ends. The CDR3 is made up of 19 amino acids. Germline lookup yields CDR1 SGDLS and CDR2 YYNGEE.

The V gene is TRBV7-6, the J gene TRBJ1-5; 7 nucleotides line up with TRBD1. Germline-derived CDR1 and CDR2 are SGHVS and FNYEAQ. The V gene end was trimmed by 3 bases and the J gene end by 0 bases; junction bases not matched to a gene: 5. The CDR3 runs to 16 residues. The CDR3 here is CASSLTRGFSNQPQHF. For the CDR3, the DNA is TGTGCCAGCAGCTTGACCAGGGGGTTTAGCAATCAGCCCCAGCATTTT.

J is TRBJ1-1 and V is TRBV6-5; the D gene is possibly TRBD1 (5 bases). V gave up 6 bases and J gave up 5 bases, with 19 bases separating them. The CDR3 extends over 15 amino acids. In germline, CDR1 is MNHEY, CDR2 SVGAGI. The CDR3 reads CASRKRRGRETEAFF. The CDR3 DNA sequence: TGTGCCAGCAGAAAACGGAGGGGTAGAGAGACTGAAGCTTTCTTT.

This chain uses TRBV6-5 with TRBJ1-6, with D unresolved. The germline V and J ends were trimmed by 8 bases and 7 bases, with 18 bases remaining between them. The CDR3 has 15 amino acids. In germline, CDR1 is MNHEY, CDR2 SVGAGI. The CDR3 DNA follows: TGTGCCAGCCCCCAGTCTCCCCAGAGGAATTCACCCCTCCACTTT. Translating it yields CASPQSPQRNSPLHF.

The chain has TRBV7-2 and TRBJ2-1; D not resolved. The CDR3 runs 14 residues. Trimming cost V 1 base and J 5 bases, with 9 bases left between them. From germline, CDR1 is SGHTA and CDR2 FQGNSA. The CDR3 sequence is CASSLDQINNEQFF. The CDR3 DNA is TGTGCCAGCAGCTTAGACCAGATTAACAATGAGCAGTTCTTC.

V usage is TRBV14 and J usage is TRBJ1-2; D gene ambiguous. The CDR3 totals 15 residues. Germline assignment: CDR1 SGHDN and CDR2 FVKESK. V was pared by 1 base and J by 2 bases, with 11 bases between. The CDR3 bases are TGTGCCAGCAGCCAAGGCGTAGACTGGAACTATGGCTACACCTTC. Translated: CASSQGVDWNYGYTF.

V is TRBV5-1 and J is TRBJ2-6; tentatively, D is TRBD1 (5 bases). V was clipped by 0 bases and J by 0 bases, with 16 bases between them. Germline V CDR1 and CDR2: SGHRS, YFSETQ. The CDR3 totals 19 residues. CDR3 sequence reads: CASSLGDAGSYSGANVLTF. The CDR3 nucleotides are TGCGCCAGCAGCTTGGGGGATGCAGGGTCATACTCTGGGGCCAACGTCCTGACTTTC.

CDR3 in amino acids: CASSADRINYGYTF. DNA of the CDR3: TGTGCCAGCTCTGCTGACAGAATTAACTATGGCTACACCTTC. The V gene is TRBV18, the J gene TRBJ1-2, with D possibly TRBD1 on 5 matching bases. The CDR3 has 14 amino acids. Deletions cut 6 bases from V and 1 base from J, with 12 bases between. Germline V gene sequence: CDR1 KGHSH, CDR2 LQKENI.

This clone showed up just once. The chain links TRBV18 to TRBJ1-2; TRBD1 is a possible D gene (6 bases). Germline-derived CDR1 and CDR2 are KGHSH and LQKENI. Trimming stripped 6 bases from V and 8 bases from J, with 19 bases between. The CDR3 loop spans 14 amino acids. Written as DNA, the CDR3 is TGTGCCAGCTCGTCAGGGGAGATCGCGGCGGGCTACACCTTC. It encodes CASSSGEIAAGYTF.

The rearrangement links TRBV7-2 to TRBJ2-5; D is possibly TRBD1 (6 bases). The ends were cut back, 6 bases at V and 2 bases at J, with 19 bases in the middle. Germline assignment: CDR1 SGHTA and CDR2 FQGNSA. The CDR3 has 16 residues. The CDR3 coding sequence is TGTGCCAGCAGACTCGCAGGGGCGCAGAGGCAAGAGACCCAGTACTTC. This encodes CASRLAGAQRQETQYF.

The chain employs TRBV2 and TRBJ1-2; a weak D match, TRBD1 (6 bases). CDR1 and CDR2 from the germline V gene are SNHLY and FYNNEI. V gave up 4 bases and J gave up 2 bases, with 8 bases separating them. The CDR3 runs to 13 residues. The CDR3 DNA reads as TGTGCCAGCAGTGGGCAGGGGAACTATGGCTACACCTTC. Encoded protein: CASSGQGNYGYTF.

This clone has just a few counts. V is TRBV11-2 and J is TRBJ2-1; D remains unclear. CDR1 is SGHAT and CDR2 is FQNNGV in the germline V gene. The CDR3 loop spans 13 amino acids. The ends were cut back, 6 bases at V and 1 base at J, with 7 bases in the middle. The CDR3 sequence: CASSSSSYNEQFF. The CDR3 bases are TGTGCCAGCAGTTCTTCTTCCTACAATGAGCAGTTCTTC.

The J gene is TRBJ2-5, the V gene TRBV7-9; 12 positions agree with TRBD1. Germline CDR1 reads SEHNR; CDR2 reads FQNEAQ (reference sequence). CDR3 length: 15 amino acids. The V segment lost 3 bases and the J segment 4 bases; nucleotides outside the gene matches: 3. This CDR3 is CASSFGTGGLETQYF. The CDR3 DNA reads as TGTGCCAGCAGCTTCGGGACAGGGGGCTTAGAGACCCAGTACTTC.

This clone appeared a single time. The rearrangement links TRBV6-2 or TRBV6-3 to TRBJ2-2; D is perhaps TRBD1 (6 bases). Germline values: CDR1 MNHEY, CDR2 SVGEGT. V was cut by 1 base and J by 6 bases, with 12 bases left in between. This CDR3 is 15 amino acids long. CDR3: CASSYWGHLSGELFF. CDR3 nucleotides: TGTGCCAGCAGTTACTGGGGACACCTCTCCGGGGAGCTGTTTTTT.

CDR3 sequence reads: CASSQSRQPEAFF. The CDR3 DNA is TGTGCCAGCAGCCAATCGAGGCAGCCTGAAGCTTTCTTT. The V call is TRBV16, the J call TRBJ1-1; D uncertain. The CDR3 consists of 13 residues. In germline, CDR1 is KGHSY, CDR2 FQNENV. The V and J ends lost 0 bases and 6 bases respectively, with 8 bases between them.

The chain couples TRBV1 to TRBJ2-5; TRBD2, the table's D call, lacks a check against the DNA. TRBV1 is reported as a pseudogene. CDR3 length: 23 residues. The CDR3 spells CTSTTIISEGIRPRRRFRETQYF. CDR3 in DNA: TGCACCAGCACCACAATCATATCAGAGGGCATTCGTCCACGAAGGCGATTCCGGGAGACCCAGTACTTC.